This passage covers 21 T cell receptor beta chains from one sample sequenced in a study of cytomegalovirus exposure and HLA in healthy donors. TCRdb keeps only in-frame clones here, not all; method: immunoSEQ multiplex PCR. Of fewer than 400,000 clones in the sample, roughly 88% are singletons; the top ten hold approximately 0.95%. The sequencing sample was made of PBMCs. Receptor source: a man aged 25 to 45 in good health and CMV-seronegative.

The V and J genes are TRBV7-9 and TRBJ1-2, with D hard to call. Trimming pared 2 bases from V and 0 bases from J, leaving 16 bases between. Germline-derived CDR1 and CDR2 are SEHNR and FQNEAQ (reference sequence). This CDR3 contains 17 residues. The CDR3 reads CASSLHPWERANYGYTF. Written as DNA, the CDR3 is TGTGCCAGCAGCTTACATCCGTGGGAGAGGGCTAACTATGGCTACACCTTC.

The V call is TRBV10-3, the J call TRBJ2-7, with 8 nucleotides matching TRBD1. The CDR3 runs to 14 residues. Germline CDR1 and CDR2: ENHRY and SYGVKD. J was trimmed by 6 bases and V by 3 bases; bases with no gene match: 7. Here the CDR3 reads CAISDDRGLGEQYF. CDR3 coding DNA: TGTGCCATCAGTGACGACAGGGGATTGGGCGAGCAGTACTTC.

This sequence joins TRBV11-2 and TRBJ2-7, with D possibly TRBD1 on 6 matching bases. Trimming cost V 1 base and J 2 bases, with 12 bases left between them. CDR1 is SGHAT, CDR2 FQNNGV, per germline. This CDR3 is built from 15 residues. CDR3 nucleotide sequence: TGTGCCAGCAGCTTAGGCCAGGGGAAGGCCTACGAGCAGTACTTC. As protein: CASSLGQGKAYEQYF. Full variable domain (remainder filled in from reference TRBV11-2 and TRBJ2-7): EAGVAQSPRYKIIEKRQSVAFWCNPISGHATLYWYQQILGQGPKLLIQFQNNGVVDDSQLPKDRFSAERLKGVDSTLKIQPAKLEDSAVYLCASSLGQGKAYEQYFGPGTRLTVT.

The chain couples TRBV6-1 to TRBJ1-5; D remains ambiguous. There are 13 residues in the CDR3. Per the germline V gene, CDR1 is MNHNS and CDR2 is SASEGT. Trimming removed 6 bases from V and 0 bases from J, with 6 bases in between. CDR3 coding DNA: TGTGCCAGCAGAATCCTTAGCAATCAGCCCCAGCATTTT. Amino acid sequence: CASRILSNQPQHF.

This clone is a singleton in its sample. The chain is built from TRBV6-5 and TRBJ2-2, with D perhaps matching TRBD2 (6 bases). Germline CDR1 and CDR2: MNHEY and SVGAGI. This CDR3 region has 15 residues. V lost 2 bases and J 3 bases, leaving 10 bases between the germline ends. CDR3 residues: CASSYRLDDTGELFF. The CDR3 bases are TGTGCCAGCAGTTACCGACTAGACGACACCGGGGAGCTGTTTTTT.

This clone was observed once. CDR3 loop: CASSQDLVRGGLYEQYF. CDR3 in DNA: TGTGCCAGCAGCCAAGATTTGGTACGGGGGGGGCTCTACGAGCAGTACTTC. The genes are TRBV4-2 and TRBJ2-7; 8 nucleotides match TRBD2. V gave up 0 bases and J gave up 3 bases; unmatched junction bases: 10. CDR1 and CDR2 from the germline V gene are LGHNA and YNFKEQ. The CDR3 contains 17 residues.

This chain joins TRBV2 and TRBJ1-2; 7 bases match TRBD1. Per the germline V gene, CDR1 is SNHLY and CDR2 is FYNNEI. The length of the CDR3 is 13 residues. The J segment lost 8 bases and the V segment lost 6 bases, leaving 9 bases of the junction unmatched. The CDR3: CASREGQPGGYTF. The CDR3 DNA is TGTGCCAGCAGAGAGGGACAGCCGGGAGGCTACACCTTC.

CDR3 sequence (DNA): TGTGCCAGCAGCGCCACAGGGATACATGAGCAGTTCTTC. This translates into CASSATGIHEQFF. The chain employs TRBV9 and TRBJ2-1; possibly TRBD1 for D (6 bases). Deletions cut 3 bases from V and 8 bases from J, with 12 bases between. Germline-derived CDR1 and CDR2 are SGDLS and YYNGEE. The CDR3 extends over 13 amino acids.

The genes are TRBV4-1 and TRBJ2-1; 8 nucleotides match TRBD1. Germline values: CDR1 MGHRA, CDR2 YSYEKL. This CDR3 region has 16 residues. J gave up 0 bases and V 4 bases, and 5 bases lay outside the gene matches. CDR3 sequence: CASSLRTGSSYNEQFF. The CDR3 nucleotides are TGCGCCAGCAGCCTCAGGACAGGGAGCTCCTACAATGAGCAGTTCTTC.

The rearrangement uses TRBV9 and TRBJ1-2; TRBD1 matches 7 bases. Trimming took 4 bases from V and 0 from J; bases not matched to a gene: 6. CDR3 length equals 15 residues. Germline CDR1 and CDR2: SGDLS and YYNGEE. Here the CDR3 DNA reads TGTGCCAGCAGCACCCGGACAGGAACTAACTATGGCTACACCTTC. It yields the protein CASSTRTGTNYGYTF. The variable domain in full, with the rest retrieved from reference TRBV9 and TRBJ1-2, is DSGVTQTPKHLITATGQRVTLRCSPRSGDLSVYWYQQSLDQGLQFLIQYYNGEERAKGNILERFSAQQFPDLHSELNLSSLELGDSALYFCASSTRTGTNYGYTFGSGTRLTVV.

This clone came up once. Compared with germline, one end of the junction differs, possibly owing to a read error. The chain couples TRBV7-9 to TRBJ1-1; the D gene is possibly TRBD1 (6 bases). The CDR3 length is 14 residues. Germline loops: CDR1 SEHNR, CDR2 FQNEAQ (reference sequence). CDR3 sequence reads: CASSFGNRDTEAFF. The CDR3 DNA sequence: TGTGCCAGCAGCTTCGGAAACCGGGACACCGAAGCTTTCTTT.

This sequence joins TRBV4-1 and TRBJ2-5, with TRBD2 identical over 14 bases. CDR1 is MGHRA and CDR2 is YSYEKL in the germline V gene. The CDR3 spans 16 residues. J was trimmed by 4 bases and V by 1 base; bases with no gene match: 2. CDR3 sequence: CASSQGTSGGRETQYF. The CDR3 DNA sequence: TGCGCCAGCAGCCAAGGGACTAGCGGGGGGCGAGAGACCCAGTACTTC.

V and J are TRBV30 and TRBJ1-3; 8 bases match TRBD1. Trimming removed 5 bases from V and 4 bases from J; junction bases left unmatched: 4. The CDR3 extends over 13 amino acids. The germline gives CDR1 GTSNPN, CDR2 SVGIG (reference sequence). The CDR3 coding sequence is TGTGCCTGGGACAGGGGACTGGGAAACACCATATATTTT. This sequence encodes CAWDRGLGNTIYF.

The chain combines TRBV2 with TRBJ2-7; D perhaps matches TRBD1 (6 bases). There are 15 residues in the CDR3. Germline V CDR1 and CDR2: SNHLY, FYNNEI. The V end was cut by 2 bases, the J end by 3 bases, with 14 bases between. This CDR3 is CASSEWETGNYEQYF. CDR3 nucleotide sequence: TGTGCCAGCAGTGAATGGGAGACAGGCAACTACGAGCAGTACTTC.

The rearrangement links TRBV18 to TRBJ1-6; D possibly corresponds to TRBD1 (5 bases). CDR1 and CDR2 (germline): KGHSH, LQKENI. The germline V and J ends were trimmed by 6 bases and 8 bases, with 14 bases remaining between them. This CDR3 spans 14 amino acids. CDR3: CASSLGLTDSPLHF. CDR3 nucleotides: TGTGCCAGCTCCTTAGGTTTGACAGATTCACCCCTCCACTTT.

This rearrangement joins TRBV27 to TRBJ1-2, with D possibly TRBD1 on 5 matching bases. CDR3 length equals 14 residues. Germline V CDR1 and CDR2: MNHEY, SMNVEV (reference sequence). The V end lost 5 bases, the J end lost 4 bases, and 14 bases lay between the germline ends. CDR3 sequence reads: CASSNQGVGYGYTF. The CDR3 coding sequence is TGTGCCAGCAGTAACCAGGGTGTCGGCTATGGCTACACCTTC.

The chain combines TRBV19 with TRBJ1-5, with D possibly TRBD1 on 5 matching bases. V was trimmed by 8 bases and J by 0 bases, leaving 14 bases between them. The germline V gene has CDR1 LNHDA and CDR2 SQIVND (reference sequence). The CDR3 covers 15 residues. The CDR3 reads CASGPGVVSNQPQHF. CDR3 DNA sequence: TGTGCCAGTGGGCCGGGGGTTGTTAGCAATCAGCCCCAGCATTTT.

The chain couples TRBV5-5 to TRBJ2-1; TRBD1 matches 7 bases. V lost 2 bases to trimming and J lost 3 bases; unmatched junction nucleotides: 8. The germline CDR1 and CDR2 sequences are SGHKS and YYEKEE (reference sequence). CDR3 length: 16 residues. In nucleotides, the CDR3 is TGTGCCAGCAGCTTCACGAGACAGGGTGACTACAATGAGCAGTTCTTC. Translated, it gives CASSFTRQGDYNEQFF.

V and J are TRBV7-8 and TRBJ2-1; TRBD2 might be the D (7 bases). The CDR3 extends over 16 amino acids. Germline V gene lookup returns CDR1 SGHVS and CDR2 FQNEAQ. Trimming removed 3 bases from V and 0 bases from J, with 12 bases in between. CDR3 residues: CASSFGGGNSYNEQFF. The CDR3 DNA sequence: TGTGCCAGCAGCTTTGGCGGGGGCAACTCCTACAATGAGCAGTTCTTC. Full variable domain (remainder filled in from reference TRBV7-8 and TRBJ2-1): GAGVSQSPRYKVAKRGQDVALRCDPISGHVSLFWYQQALGQGPEFLTYFQNEAQLDKSGLPSDRFFAERPEGSVSTLKIQRTQQEDSAVYLCASSFGGGNSYNEQFFGPGTRLTVL.

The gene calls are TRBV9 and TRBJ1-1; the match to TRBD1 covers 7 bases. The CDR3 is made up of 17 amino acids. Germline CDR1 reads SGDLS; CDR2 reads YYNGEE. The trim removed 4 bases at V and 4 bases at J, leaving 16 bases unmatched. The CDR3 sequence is CASSLNPTGQGFTEAFF. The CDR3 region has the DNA TGTGCCAGCAGCCTAAACCCGACAGGGCAGGGGTTCACTGAAGCTTTCTTT.

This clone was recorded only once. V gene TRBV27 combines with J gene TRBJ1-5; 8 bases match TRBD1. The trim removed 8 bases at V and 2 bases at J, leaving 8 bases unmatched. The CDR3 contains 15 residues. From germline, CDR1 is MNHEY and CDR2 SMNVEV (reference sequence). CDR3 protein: CASLDGTGRNQPQHF. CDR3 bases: TGTGCCAGCCTAGATGGGACAGGCCGCAATCAGCCCCAGCATTTT.